Following are 18 T cell receptor beta chains from one sample sequenced in a study of T cell responses to AZD1222 COVID-19 vaccine. Assay: immunoSEQ multiplex PCR; the TCRdb copy retains only in-frame clones and omits some. Of around 140,000 clones in the sample, roughly nine tenths were seen once. This specimen was peripheral blood, taken 28 days after the second dose of the MenACWY control vaccine. All receptors derive from an adult who received the MenACWY meningococcal vaccine as a control.

This clone has only one observation. The rearrangement joins TRBV27 to TRBJ2-2; D possibly corresponds to TRBD2 (5 bases). CDR3 length: 16 amino acids. V was pared by 4 bases and J by 5 bases, with 17 bases between. Germline CDR1 is MNHEY and CDR2 is SMNVEV (reference sequence). The CDR3 loop is CASSWRLFDGTGELFF. CDR3 bases: TGTGCCAGCAGTTGGAGACTATTCGACGGTACCGGGGAGCTGTTTTTT.

The chain is built from TRBV7-2 and TRBJ1-5, with D hard to call. Looked up from germline, CDR1 is SGHTA and CDR2 is FQGNSA. The CDR3 is 13 residues long. Trimming left V 5 bases short and J 1 base short, with 6 bases between. CDR3 loop: CASSQVSNQPQHF. The CDR3 nucleotides are TGTGCCAGCAGCCAAGTAAGCAATCAGCCCCAGCATTTT.

J is TRBJ2-7 and V is TRBV4-1; 11 nucleotides align to TRBD1. In germline, CDR1 is MGHRA, CDR2 YSYEKL. This CDR3 has 18 amino acids. Unmatched junction bases numbered 10, after V lost 0 bases and J lost 3 bases. The CDR3 DNA sequence: TGCGCCAGCAGCCAAGATCAGTCCAGGGGGACAGGGGGCTACGAGCAGTACTTC. The encoded protein is CASSQDQSRGTGGYEQYF.

The genes are TRBV24-1 and TRBJ2-1, with TRBD1 as a possible D gene (6 bases). V was cut by 6 bases and J by 7 bases, with 18 bases left in between. The CDR3 runs 15 residues. Germline CDR1 is KGHDR and CDR2 is SFDVKD. The CDR3 is CATSRGTALGNEQFF. CDR3 bases: TGTGCCACCAGTAGGGGGACCGCGCTGGGGAATGAGCAGTTCTTC.

As regards this clone: No DNA is shown, since the ends of the CDR3 on it are uncertain; the CDR3 is the one TCRdb lists. The J gene is TRBJ2-1, the V gene TRBV4-3; the table's D call, TRBD2, has no DNA check behind it. 16 amino acids form the CDR3, both terminal residues included. Germline V gene lookup returns CDR1 LGHNA and CDR2 YSLEER. The CDR3 loop reads CASSQVGGGAPLGKFF.

This clone was recorded only once. This sequence joins TRBV14 and TRBJ2-7; TRBD1 matches 10 bases. The CDR3 length is 14 residues. The V and J ends lost 4 bases and 4 bases, in that order; junction bases with no gene match: 4. In germline, CDR1 is SGHDN, CDR2 FVKESK. CDR3 residues: CASSRDRGQYEQYF. The CDR3 DNA follows: TGTGCCAGCAGCCGGGACAGGGGTCAATACGAGCAGTACTTC.

This chain links TRBV29-1 with TRBJ2-1; 12 bases fit TRBD2. V trimming: 4 bases; J trimming: 12 bases; junction bases outside the gene matches: 4. Germline V gene sequence: CDR1 SQVTM, CDR2 ANQGSEA. This CDR3 comprises 12 residues. The CDR3 DNA reads as TGCAGCGTTGGACTAGCGGGAGTTTGGCAGTTCTTC. Encoded protein: CSVGLAGVWQFF.

The chain links TRBV9 to TRBJ2-1; 7 nucleotides match TRBD2. CDR3 length equals 16 residues. Germline CDR1 SGDLS, CDR2 YYNGEE. Trimming removed 4 bases from V and 1 base from J; junction bases left unmatched: 8. The CDR3 reads CASSPREDPSYNEQFF. CDR3 nucleotides: TGTGCCAGCAGCCCTCGGGAGGACCCGTCCTACAATGAGCAGTTCTTC.

The chain employs TRBV5-6 and TRBJ1-1; 7 nucleotides line up with TRBD1. The germline CDR1 and CDR2 sequences are SGHDT and YYEEEE. The CDR3 totals 13 residues. Trimming took 5 bases from V and 1 from J; bases not matched to a gene: 2. CDR3 amino acids: CASRWTGNTEAFF. The CDR3 DNA reads as TGTGCCAGCAGGTGGACAGGGAACACTGAAGCTTTCTTT.

The V gene is TRBV24-1, the J gene TRBJ2-1; D call uncertain. Germline lookup yields CDR1 KGHDR and CDR2 SFDVKD. The CDR3 is 16 amino acids. The V and J ends lost 4 bases and 0 bases respectively, with 12 bases between them. CDR3 DNA: TGTGCCACCAGTGACCCGGACCCGAGCTCCTACAATGAGCAGTTCTTC. Translation gives CATSDPDPSSYNEQFF.

This clone was seen just once. The chain joins TRBV7-2 to TRBJ2-3; D possibly matches TRBD1 or TRBD2 (5 bases each). The CDR3 is made up of 16 amino acids. The ends were cut back, 5 bases at V and 0 bases at J, with 15 bases in the middle. The germline gives CDR1 SGHTA, CDR2 FQGNSA. CDR3 loop: CASSVRGTESTDTQYF. The DNA for the CDR3 is TGTGCCAGCAGCGTAAGAGGGACGGAAAGCACAGATACGCAGTATTTT.

The chain links TRBV10-3 to TRBJ1-2; TRBD1 matches 9 bases. CDR1 is ENHRY, CDR2 SYGVKD, per germline. The CDR3 contains 15 residues. V was pared by 6 bases and J by 6 bases, with 11 bases of the junction left unmatched. CDR3 protein: CAIRNSGTGLDGYTF. As DNA, the CDR3 is TGTGCCATCAGAAATTCCGGGACAGGGCTTGATGGCTACACCTTC.

The rearrangement joins TRBV24-1 to TRBJ1-2; unclear D gene. CDR1 KGHDR and CDR2 SFDVKD come from the germline V gene. This CDR3 region has 13 residues. Trimming cost V 1 base and J 9 bases, with 11 bases left between them. The CDR3 nucleotides are TGTGCCACCAGTGATTTTAAGGGTTGGAGCTACACCTTC. Translating gives CATSDFKGWSYTF.

The chain combines TRBV19 with TRBJ2-5, with 13 bases identical to TRBD2. V gave up 4 bases and J gave up 5 bases; unmatched junction bases: 16. CDR1 is LNHDA and CDR2 is SQIVND in the germline V gene (reference sequence). CDR3 size: 19 residues. This CDR3 is CASSTTGTSGIPERETQYF. In DNA, the CDR3 is TGTGCCAGTAGTACAACCGGGACTAGCGGGATTCCCGAAAGGGAGACCCAGTACTTC. Variable domain in full (rest from reference TRBV19 and TRBJ2-5): DGGITQSPKYLFRKEGQNVTLSCEQNLNHDAMYWYRQDPGQGLRLIYYSQIVNDFQKGDIAEGYSVSREKKESFPLTVTSAQKNPTAFYLCASSTTGTSGIPERETQYFGPGTRLLVL.

This chain joins TRBV9 and TRBJ2-5, with 9 bases that match TRBD1. V shed 4 bases and J 2 bases; nucleotides not matched to a gene: 12. CDR3 size: 17 residues. The germline V gene encodes CDR1 SGDLS and CDR2 YYNGEE. This CDR3 is CASSPQGQGLGQETQYF. CDR3 DNA sequence: TGTGCCAGCAGCCCCCAGGGACAGGGTCTCGGACAAGAGACCCAGTACTTC. Full variable domain (rest looked up from reference TRBV9 and TRBJ2-5): DSGVTQTPKHLITATGQRVTLRCSPRSGDLSVYWYQQSLDQGLQFLIQYYNGEERAKGNILERFSAQQFPDLHSELNLSSLELGDSALYFCASSPQGQGLGQETQYFGPGTRLLVL.

The V and J genes are TRBV11-2 and TRBJ2-3; D gene uncertain. Germline V CDR1 and CDR2: SGHAT, FQNNGV. The CDR3 runs to 12 residues. With 5 bases removed from V and 6 bases from J, the gap between germline ends came to 9 bases. CDR3 sequence reads: CASSPSEDTQYF. The CDR3 nucleotides read TGTGCCAGCAGCCCGTCGGAGGATACGCAGTATTTT.

This chain connects TRBV5-4 to TRBJ2-7; 15 nucleotides match TRBD2. Germline V gene lookup returns CDR1 SGHNT and CDR2 YYREEE (reference sequence). V dropped 3 bases and J dropped 9; count of bases not matched to a gene: 10. The CDR3 totals 16 residues. CDR3 loop: CASSSPTGTSGGLQYF. CDR3 DNA sequence: TGTGCCAGCAGCTCTCCCACCGGGACTAGCGGGGGGTTGCAGTACTTC.

The genes are TRBV28 and TRBJ2-2, with 8 bases that match TRBD2. J was trimmed by 4 bases and V by 7 bases; bases with no gene match: 11. The V gene's germline CDR1 is MDHEN and CDR2 SYDVKM. This CDR3 has 16 amino acids. CDR3 amino acids: CASKGSGSVGTGELFF. Here the CDR3 DNA reads TGTGCCAGCAAAGGCAGCGGGAGTGTGGGCACCGGGGAGCTGTTTTTT.